The sequence of this TCR beta chain was determined in a study of T cells in localized non-small cell lung cancer (dated by TCRdb to 2020 to 2021). About the investigation overall: The study examined T cell repertoires in 236 patients with early-stage NSCLC and compared tumors with uninvolved tumor-adjacent lungs. The cohort was made up of around 250 treatment-naive NSCLC patients whose localized lung tumors had been resected. A mean age of around 66 years was recorded for the NSCLC patients, of whom 120 to 150 were male and over 100 were female.

TCR beta CDR3 regions were sequenced from DNA using the immunoSEQ Assay. The study's own analysis went as follows. To compute T cell density, TCR beta template counts were normalized to usable DNA, which was estimated by amplifying housekeeping genes. Richness was estimated with the preseqR package, extrapolating to 400,000 templates for PBMC samples and 120,000 templates for tissue samples. Clonality was calculated as one minus Pielou's evenness. Tissue-enriched TCRs were identified through differential abundance testing performed on productive amino-acid clonotypes, with a minimum total count of 5 and an alpha of 0.1. The Jaccard Index and the Morisita Overlap Index were used to quantify repertoire overlap between compartments. GLIPH grouped TCR beta CDR3s together with public tetramer-defined viral CDR3s, and a viral motif had to include at least three viral sequences and show V-gene enrichment. TCRdb re-hosts the immuneACCESS table, in-frame sequences only. Its copies lack some clones; in the studies checked, an unresolved V gene accounts for under half of them, and the cause for the rest is not known. V, J and clone size are taken as reported in that table, and D and trimming were inferred from the DNA itself. The sample table contains 52,000 or so clones; only one count was recorded for over 80% of them. The top ten clonotypes cover roughly a sixth of the sample.

At diagnosis, tumor, uninvolved tumor-adjacent lung and peripheral blood were collected and then preserved as a mix of FFPE and fresh-frozen material. For TCR repertoire profiling, blood samples were analyzed in the form of peripheral blood mononuclear cells. Overall study results and their limits: The highest T cell clonality was observed in uninvolved tumor-adjacent lung, where clonality exceeded that of tumor, suggesting that antigenic responses were more focused in uninvolved tumor-adjacent lung. A median of around 57 of the top 100 tumor clones were detected in paired uninvolved adjacent lung, and under 30 of these tumor clones were also found among the top 100 clones of the paired uninvolved adjacent lung. Since the design was exploratory, TCR variables were selected using unadjusted p-values with no false-discovery rate correction. Because multi-region tumor sequencing was not performed, intratumor heterogeneity could not be ruled out. Longer overall survival was associated with higher T cell density in blood, whereas shorter survival was associated with higher clonality in adjacent lung.

On this clone itself: What this receptor recognizes is not known. Base qualities are missing; no much larger clone stands one base away.

The TCR comes from a man aged 40 to 75 with stage III lung adenocarcinoma. Here the sequenced sample was peripheral blood mononuclear cells, taken before any cancer treatment.

At the DNA level, the sequence is TGCGCCAGCAGCTCCGCCACAGGGTCAGAGACCCAGTACTTC. The encoded protein is CASSSATGSETQYF. The rearrangement combines TRBV5-1 with TRBJ2-5; the D gene is possibly TRBD1, with 6 bases matching. At the junction V is shortened by 3 bases and J by 4 bases, with 13 bases in between. The CDR1 and CDR2 encoded by the germline V gene are SGHRS and YFSETQ. The CDR3 has 14 amino acids, counting the end cysteine and phenylalanine. Kept here is only the CDR3 DNA, which spans 42 bases and is read in frame from base 1.